The 30 T cell receptor beta chains below come from one sample, sequenced in a study of cytomegalovirus exposure and HLA in healthy donors. Researchers ran the PCR with 60 Vbeta and 13 Jbeta primers. Assay: immunoSEQ multiplex PCR; the TCRdb copy retains only in-frame clones and omits some. The sample table sets out 150,000 to 200,000 clones. Sequencing was carried out using PBMCs. These receptors all stem from a man younger than 45 in good health and CMV-seronegative.

This chain uses TRBV11-3 with TRBJ2-5, with 7 nucleotides matching TRBD2. The CDR3 sequence is 15 residues long. Per the germline V gene, CDR1 is SGHNT and CDR2 is YENEEA. The J segment lost 0 bases and the V segment lost 3 bases, leaving 4 bases of the junction unmatched. Written as DNA, the CDR3 is TGTGCCAGCAGCTTGCTTAGCGGGTACCAAGAGACCCAGTACTTC. Protein: CASSLLSGYQETQYF.

V and J are TRBV6-5 and TRBJ2-1; 9 nucleotides match TRBD2. The CDR3 contains 15 residues. CDR1 is MNHEY, CDR2 SVGAGI, per germline. J gave up 5 bases and V 4 bases, and 6 bases lay outside the gene matches. Here the CDR3 DNA reads TGTGCCAGCAGTTCTGTGACTAGCGGTAACAATGAGCAGTTCTTC. Translation gives CASSSVTSGNNEQFF.

The chain links TRBV18 to TRBJ1-1; D call uncertain. The CDR3 is 12 residues long. Deletions cut 3 bases from V and 6 bases from J, with 8 bases between. Germline V lookup: CDR1 KGHSH, CDR2 LQKENI. CDR3 nucleotide sequence: TGTGCCAGCTCACCTCCTATGGCTGAAGCTTTCTTT. Protein: CASSPPMAEAFF. The full variable domain, with the rest looked up from reference TRBV18 and TRBJ1-1, is NAGVMQNPRHLVRRRGQEARLRCSPMKGHSHVYWYRQLPEEGLKFMVYLQKENIIDESGMPKERFSAEFPKEGPSILRIQQVVRGDSAAYFCASSPPMAEAFFGQGTRLTVV.

The chain uses TRBV13 and TRBJ2-5; TRBD1 matches 9 bases. Trimming cost V 3 bases and J 4 bases; bases outside gene matches: 3. This CDR3 is built from 14 residues. Germline values: CDR1 PRHDT, CDR2 FYEKMQ (reference sequence). The CDR3 region has the DNA TGTGCCAGCAGCTTGACAGGGGGTCGAGAGACCCAGTACTTC. Translation gives CASSLTGGRETQYF. Drawing the rest from reference TRBV13 and TRBJ2-5, the complete variable domain is AAGVIQSPRHLIKEKRETATLKCYPIPRHDTVYWYQQGPGQDPQFLISFYEKMQSDKGSIPDRFSAQQFSDYHSELNMSSLELGDSALYFCASSLTGGRETQYFGPGTRLLVL.

The chain uses TRBV5-4 and TRBJ1-1, with a possible D match to TRBD1 (6 bases). The CDR3 is 15 amino acids. Germline CDR1 is SGHNT and CDR2 is YYREEE (reference sequence). V was shortened by 4 bases and J by 3 bases, with 16 bases between the two germline ends. The CDR3 coding sequence is TGTGCCAGCAGCAACCCAGGGGAGGGCTACACTGAAGCTTTCTTT. It translates to CASSNPGEGYTEAFF.

In DNA, the CDR3 is TGTGCCAGCAGCCCCACTAGCACAGATACGCAGTATTTT. It specifies CASSPTSTDTQYF. The chain couples TRBV7-2 to TRBJ2-3; the D is unclear. Germline V gene data show CDR1 as SGHTA and CDR2 as FQGNSA. The CDR3 is 13 residues long. V lost 5 bases to trimming and J lost 0 bases, with 6 bases between them. The entire variable domain, with the rest obtained from reference TRBV7-2 and TRBJ2-3, is as follows: GAGVSQSPSNKVTEKGKDVELRCDPISGHTALYWYRQSLGQGLEFLIYFQGNSAPDKSGLPSDRFSAERTGGSVSTLTIQRTQQEDSAVYLCASSPTSTDTQYFGPGTRLTVL.

V gene TRBV11-3 combines with J gene TRBJ2-1; D perhaps matches TRBD1 (5 bases). V lost 5 bases and J lost 1, with 9 bases in between. CDR1 and CDR2 from the germline V gene are SGHNT and YENEEA. The CDR3 totals 14 residues. The CDR3 nucleotides read TGTGCCAGCAGCGGTGGGGCTTCCTACAATGAGCAGTTCTTC. Translated: CASSGGASYNEQFF.

V and J are TRBV7-9 and TRBJ1-2; D ambiguous. V dropped 5 bases and J dropped 3 bases, with 7 bases sitting between them. Per the germline V gene, CDR1 is SEHNR and CDR2 is FQNEAQ (reference sequence). The CDR3 length is 12 residues. The CDR3 region is CASSQVDYGYTF. CDR3 bases: TGTGCCAGCAGCCAGGTGGACTATGGCTACACCTTC.

The CDR3 loop reads CATSRDSRGSGSPLHF. The CDR3 bases are TGTGCCACCAGCAGAGATTCGAGGGGGTCGGGTTCACCCCTCCACTTT. This sequence joins TRBV15 and TRBJ1-6, with a tentative D call TRBD1 (6 bases). Trimming shortened V by 0 bases and J by 9 bases, and 15 bases separated the two germline ends. CDR1 LNHNV and CDR2 YYDKDF come from the germline V gene (reference sequence). This CDR3 is built from 16 residues.

The rearrangement uses TRBV19 and TRBJ1-1; a weak D match, TRBD1 (6 bases). The CDR3 has 14 residues. Trimming shortened V by 7 bases and J by 1 base, and 13 bases separated the two germline ends. The germline CDR1 and CDR2 sequences are LNHDA and SQIVND (reference sequence). CDR3 region: CASKSDSQNTEAFF. CDR3 bases: TGTGCCAGTAAGTCGGACAGCCAGAACACTGAAGCTTTCTTT. The variable domain in full, completed from reference TRBV19 and TRBJ1-1, reads DGGITQSPKYLFRKEGQNVTLSCEQNLNHDAMYWYRQDPGQGLRLIYYSQIVNDFQKGDIAEGYSVSREKKESFPLTVTSAQKNPTAFYLCASKSDSQNTEAFFGQGTRLTVV.

The chain uses TRBV5-6 and TRBJ1-1; maybe TRBD1 (6 bases). Per germline, CDR1 SGHDT and CDR2 YYEEEE. Trimming cost V 3 bases and J 3 bases, with 18 bases left between them. The CDR3 has 16 amino acids. CDR3 nucleotides: TGTGCCAGCAGCTCTACAGGGAGATCGTTGGACACTGAAGCTTTCTTT. Amino acid sequence: CASSSTGRSLDTEAFF.

The V gene is TRBV9, the J gene TRBJ2-1; no clear D. The germline CDR1 and CDR2 sequences are SGDLS and YYNGEE. Trimming removed 0 bases from V and 9 bases from J, with 7 bases in between. CDR3 length: 12 amino acids. CDR3 loop: CASSVAMSEQFF. The CDR3 DNA follows: TGTGCCAGCAGCGTAGCAATGAGTGAGCAGTTCTTC.

V gene TRBV7-2 combines with J gene TRBJ1-1, with D possibly TRBD1 on 6 matching bases. Germline values: CDR1 SGHTA, CDR2 FQGNSA. The CDR3 loop spans 13 amino acids. V lost 4 bases and J 7 bases, leaving 13 bases between the germline ends. The CDR3 spells CASSSQGRGEAFF. The CDR3 DNA follows: TGTGCCAGCAGCTCACAGGGTCGGGGTGAAGCTTTCTTT. The complete variable domain, with remaining parts taken from reference TRBV7-2 and TRBJ1-1, reads GAGVSQSPSNKVTEKGKDVELRCDPISGHTALYWYRQSLGQGLEFLIYFQGNSAPDKSGLPSDRFSAERTGGSVSTLTIQRTQQEDSAVYLCASSSQGRGEAFFGQGTRLTVV.

The chain recombines TRBV5-1 with TRBJ1-1, with 8 bases fitting TRBD1. The length of the CDR3 is 14 residues. V gave up 3 bases and J gave up 4 bases; unmatched junction bases: 5. Germline V CDR1 and CDR2: SGHRS, YFSETQ. The CDR3 sequence: CASSSQGEATEAFF. The CDR3 DNA follows: TGCGCCAGCAGCTCACAGGGGGAGGCCACTGAAGCTTTCTTT.

The chain links TRBV5-6 to TRBJ2-4; 9 bases align to TRBD1. CDR1 is SGHDT and CDR2 is YYEEEE in the germline V gene. V was clipped by 4 bases and J by 9 bases; unmatched bases: 5. The CDR3 spans 13 residues. The CDR3 nucleotides are TGTGCCAGCAGCCCCGGACAGGGGACCATTCAGTACTTC. This encodes CASSPGQGTIQYF.

The chain links TRBV10-3 to TRBJ1-1; 9 nucleotides agree with TRBD1. Germline loops: CDR1 ENHRY, CDR2 SYGVKD. V shed 0 bases, J shed 11 bases, and the junction held 4 bases outside the gene matches. This CDR3 has 13 residues. The chain's CDR3 is CAISESDRGRAFF. CDR3 in DNA: TGTGCCATCAGTGAGTCGGACAGGGGACGGGCTTTCTTT.

The chain joins TRBV27 to TRBJ1-1; D not certain. This CDR3 has 15 amino acids. Trimming took 1 base from V and 4 from J, leaving 13 bases between them. Germline V gene lookup returns CDR1 MNHEY and CDR2 SMNVEV (reference sequence). The CDR3 coding sequence is TGTGCCAGCAGTTTATTTAGAGTCTCTAGCACTGAAGCTTTCTTT. Translated: CASSLFRVSSTEAFF.

The chain employs TRBV6-5 and TRBJ1-1, with TRBD1 matching 7 bases. With 5 bases clipped from V and 4 bases from J, the junction kept 10 bases outside the gene matches. The CDR3 has 15 residues. CDR1 and CDR2 from the germline V gene are MNHEY and SVGAGI. CDR3 region: CASSTPSTGRTEAFF. CDR3 coding DNA: TGTGCCAGCAGTACCCCGTCGACAGGGCGCACTGAAGCTTTCTTT.

The genes are TRBV19 and TRBJ2-7, with 7 positions matching TRBD2. The CDR3 is 13 residues long. In germline, CDR1 is LNHDA, CDR2 SQIVND (reference sequence). After removal of 5 bases from V and 3 bases from J, the junction contained 4 bases not matched to a gene. CDR3 in amino acids: CASSERDYYEQYF. DNA for the CDR3: TGTGCCAGTAGTGAGCGGGACTACTACGAGCAGTACTTC.

The rearrangement joins TRBV4-3 to TRBJ2-3; 12 nucleotides align to TRBD2. The CDR3 runs to 17 residues. With V trimmed by 1 base and J by 4 bases, 6 bases remained unmatched. Per germline, CDR1 LGHNA and CDR2 YSLEER. The CDR3 sequence is CASSQGGTSGLADTQYF. CDR3 sequence (DNA): TGCGCCAGCAGCCAAGGAGGGACTAGCGGGTTGGCAGATACGCAGTATTTT.

This sequence joins TRBV21-1 and TRBJ2-1; the table's TRBD2 call for D was not verified on the DNA. TRBV21-1 is recorded as a pseudogene. The CDR3 covers 12 residues. The DNA for the CDR3 is TGTGCCAGCAGCATCCGGGAGCAAAAGCAGTTCTTC. It encodes CASSIREQKQFF.

The chain is built from TRBV27 and TRBJ1-2; TRBD1 matches 9 bases. Unmatched junction bases numbered 17, after V lost 8 bases and J lost 7 bases. The CDR3 runs 16 residues. The germline V gene has CDR1 MNHEY and CDR2 SMNVEV (reference sequence). In DNA, the CDR3 is TGTGCCAGCGCTCAGTTAGGGACAGGGAGTTTGGCTGGCTACACCTTC. Its translation is CASAQLGTGSLAGYTF.

As regards this clone: Other DNA sequences in this specimen translate into the identical CDR3. This CDR3 reads CASSLTSGRAYEQYF. CDR3 bases: TGCGCCAGCAGCCTCACTAGCGGGAGGGCCTACGAGCAGTACTTC. The V gene is TRBV5-1, the J gene TRBJ2-7, with 13 bases lining up with TRBD2. The CDR3 runs to 15 residues. V shed 4 bases, J shed 2 bases, and the junction held 3 bases outside the gene matches. Germline V gene lookup returns CDR1 SGHRS and CDR2 YFSETQ.

The chain combines TRBV10-3 with TRBJ2-7; possible D gene TRBD1, 6 bases. Per germline, CDR1 ENHRY and CDR2 SYGVKD. The CDR3 totals 16 residues. Between the trimmed V and J ends, which lost 6 bases and 8 bases, there was a span of 26 bases. The CDR3 DNA is TGTGCCATCAGACGGGCGAAGGCGTCACCTGGGGACAAGCAGTACTTC. It yields the protein CAIRRAKASPGDKQYF.

The chain couples TRBV7-2 to TRBJ1-2; 7 bases fit TRBD1. Germline loops: CDR1 SGHTA, CDR2 FQGNSA. The V and J ends lost 6 bases and 5 bases, in that order; junction bases with no gene match: 12. There are 15 residues in the CDR3. CDR3 in amino acids: CASRTSSGQSYGYTF. DNA of the CDR3: TGTGCCAGCAGGACGTCCTCGGGACAGTCTTATGGCTACACCTTC.

This rearrangement joins TRBV9 to TRBJ2-5, with 8 nucleotides matching TRBD2. The ends lost 3 bases at V and 5 bases at J; junction bases unmatched: 9. Germline CDR1 and CDR2: SGDLS and YYNGEE. The CDR3 length is 15 residues. CDR3: CASSGTSGLSETQYF. CDR3 nucleotide sequence: TGTGCCAGCAGCGGTACTAGCGGCCTTTCGGAGACCCAGTACTTC.

This chain links TRBV12-5 with TRBJ2-7, with 10 bases lining up with TRBD2. The V gene end was trimmed by 3 bases and the J gene end by 6 bases; junction bases not matched to a gene: 20. This CDR3 contains 19 residues. Germline V gene lookup returns CDR1 LGHNT and CDR2 FRNRAP. The chain's CDR3 is CASGFLAGSSGSGVSEQYF. CDR3 nucleotide sequence: TGTGCTAGTGGTTTCCTCGCGGGTTCTAGCGGGAGTGGGGTTAGCGAGCAGTACTTC.

This chain uses TRBV5-1 with TRBJ1-2, with 7 bases identical to TRBD1. Germline trimming cut 1 base from V and 2 bases from J; bases unmatched to any gene: 8. Germline V gene data show CDR1 as SGHRS and CDR2 as YFSETQ. The CDR3 loop spans 16 amino acids. CDR3 residues: CASSLTRDRLNYGYTF. As DNA, the CDR3 is TGCGCCAGCAGCTTGACCAGGGACAGACTCAACTATGGCTACACCTTC.

This rearrangement joins TRBV10-3 to TRBJ1-5, with D unresolved. The CDR3 spans 11 residues. The V gene's germline CDR1 is ENHRY and CDR2 SYGVKD. V was shortened by 10 bases and J by 7 bases, with 11 bases between the two germline ends. CDR3 sequence: CATGEYQPQHF. The DNA for the CDR3 is TGTGCCACCGGGGAATACCAGCCCCAGCATTTT.

The V gene is TRBV6-4, the J gene TRBJ2-1; 9 bases line up with TRBD2. J gave up 9 bases and V 1 base, and 10 bases lay outside the gene matches. The germline CDR1 and CDR2 sequences are MRHNA and SNTAGT. The CDR3 has 16 residues. The CDR3 reads CASSDWGGLAIGEQFF. In DNA, the CDR3 is TGTGCCAGCAGTGACTGGGGGGGACTAGCTATTGGTGAGCAGTTCTTC.